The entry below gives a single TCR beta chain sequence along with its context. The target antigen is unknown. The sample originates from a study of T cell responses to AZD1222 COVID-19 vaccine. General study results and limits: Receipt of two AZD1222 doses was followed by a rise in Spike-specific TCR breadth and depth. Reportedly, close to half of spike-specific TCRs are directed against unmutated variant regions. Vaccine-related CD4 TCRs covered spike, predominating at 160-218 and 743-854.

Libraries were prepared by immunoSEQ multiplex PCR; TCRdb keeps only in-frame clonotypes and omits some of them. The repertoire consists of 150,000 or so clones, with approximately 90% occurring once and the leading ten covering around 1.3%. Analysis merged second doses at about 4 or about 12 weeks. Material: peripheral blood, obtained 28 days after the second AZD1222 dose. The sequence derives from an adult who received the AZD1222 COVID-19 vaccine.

The CDR3 protein is CASSLLAGSSYEQYF. For the CDR3, the DNA is TGTGCCAGCAGCTTGCTAGCGGGCAGCTCCTACGAGCAGTACTTC. The gene calls are TRBV5-4 and TRBJ2-7, with 8 nucleotides matching TRBD2. Germline V lookup: CDR1 SGHNT, CDR2 YYREEE (reference sequence). The CDR3 loop spans 15 amino acids. The J segment lost 0 bases and the V segment lost 1 base, leaving 3 bases of the junction unmatched.